This is a list of T cell receptor beta chains from one sample in a study of CD8 T cells in Susac syndrome. MiXCR was run by TCRdb on the immunoSEQ multiplex PCR reads, yielding one entry per CDR3 protein. The sample includes 200,000 to 250,000 distinct CDR3 sequences, approximately 95% of them seen just once. Sample: CD4+ T cells from PBMCs. The receptors were sampled from a human donor with multiple sclerosis. The CDR3 runs from the conserved cysteine through the conserved F or W. The D gene is left open where the match is weak. Size values are once, few and many counts, or a class for expanded clones, and some rows have none.

>TRBJ2-2|-|TRBV24-1|-
CATSDLPGVKNTGELFF
TGTGCCACCAGTGATTTGCCCGGGGTGAAAAACACCGGGGAGCTGTTTTTT
>TRBJ2-7|-|TRBV24-1|-
CATSDPGGVQYF
TGTGCCACCAGTGATCCCGGAGGGGTGCAGTACTTC
>TRBJ1-1|-|TRBV12-3/TRBV12-4|TRBD1
CASSFGDRVNTEAFF
TGTGCCAGCAGTTTTGGGGACAGGGTGAACACTGAAGCTTTCTTT
>TRBJ2-1|-|TRBV18|-
CASSPRSPTYNEQFF
TGTGCCAGCTCACCAAGGAGTCCCACCTACAATGAGCAGTTCTTC
>TRBJ2-5|-|TRBV29-1|-
CSVTGLGETQYF
TGCAGCGTAACAGGGTTGGGAGAGACCCAGTACTTC
>TRBJ2-5|-|TRBV9|TRBD2
CASSGGLASGFQETQYF
TGTGCCAGCAGCGGCGGACTAGCGTCGGGTTTCCAAGAGACCCAGTACTTC
>TRBJ1-1|-|TRBV18|-
CASSPGTGGVTEAFF
TGTGCCAGCTCACCAGGCACAGGCGGTGTGACTGAAGCTTTCTTT
>TRBJ1-4|-|TRBV5-4|-
CASSPTRTNEKLFF
TGTGCCAGCAGCCCTACCAGGACTAATGAAAAACTGTTTTTT
>TRBJ2-5|-|TRBV30|-
CAWSAGQTETQYF
TGTGCCTGGAGTGCTGGACAAACGGAGACCCAGTACTTC
>TRBJ1-1|once|TRBV15|-
CATSRETTEAFF
TGTGCCACCAGCAGAGAGACTACTGAAGCTTTCTTT
>TRBJ2-3|-|TRBV9|-
CASSVTGSHGTDTQYF
TGTGCCAGCAGCGTAACGGGCAGTCACGGGACAGATACGCAGTATTTT
>TRBJ2-5|-|TRBV30|-
CAWEMGETQYF
TGTGCCTGGGAGATGGGGGAGACCCAGTACTTC
>TRBJ1-1|-|TRBV29-1|-
CSVGQTTNTEAFF
TGCAGCGTTGGACAAACCACGAACACTGAAGCTTTCTTT
>TRBJ1-6|-|TRBV30|-
CAWREGYSPLHF
TGTGCCTGGAGGGAGGGGTATTCACCCCTCCACTTT
>TRBJ1-2|-|TRBV6-5|TRBD1
CASSYGGGGNYGYTF
TGTGCCAGCAGTTACGGCGGAGGGGGCAACTATGGCTACACCTTC
>TRBJ1-1|once|TRBV12-3/TRBV12-4|TRBD1
CASSPGGTVNTEAFF
TGTGCCAGCAGTCCAGGGGGGACGGTGAACACTGAAGCTTTCTTT
>TRBJ2-5|-|TRBV5-1|-
CASSLRQGETQYF
TGCGCCAGCAGCTTGCGTCAGGGAGAGACCCAGTACTTC
>TRBJ1-5|once|TRBV5-6|TRBD1
CASSYNRGLQPQHF
TGTGCCAGCAGCTATAACAGGGGGCTCCAGCCCCAGCATTTT
>TRBJ1-6|-|TRBV6-5|-
CASSYSGTGNSPLHF
TGTGCCAGCAGTTACTCCGGGACGGGTAATTCACCCCTCCACTTT
>TRBJ2-5|-|TRBV24-1|TRBD2
CATSDPGLADQETQYF
TGTGCCACCAGTGATCCCGGACTAGCGGACCAAGAGACCCAGTACTTC
>TRBJ1-1|-|TRBV12-3/TRBV12-4|TRBD1
CASSFTTGTGGRGAFF
TGTGCCAGCAGTTTTACGACCGGGACAGGGGGCAGAGGAGCTTTCTTT
>TRBJ1-1|-|TRBV3-1|-
CASEAHGGTEAFF
TGTGCCAGCGAGGCTCACGGGGGCACTGAAGCTTTCTTT
>TRBJ1-1|-|TRBV12-3/TRBV12-4|-
CASTKRGTNTEAFF
TGTGCCAGCACCAAGCGGGGAACAAACACTGAAGCTTTCTTT
>TRBJ2-7|-|TRBV4-2|-
CASSQGWGDAYEQYF
TGTGCCAGCAGCCAAGGATGGGGGGATGCCTACGAGCAGTACTTC
>TRBJ2-1|-|TRBV13|-
CASSSGRNNEQFF
TGTGCCAGCAGCTCGGGACGGAACAATGAGCAGTTCTTC
>TRBJ1-1|-|TRBV20-1|-
CSARDPGALTEAFF
TGCAGTGCTAGAGATCCAGGGGCTCTCACTGAAGCTTTCTTT
>TRBJ1-4|-|TRBV20-1|TRBD1
CSAWDRDEKLFF
TGCAGTGCATGGGACAGGGATGAAAAACTGTTTTTT
>TRBJ2-7|-|TRBV5-4|-
CASSLNTYEQYF
TGTGCCAGCAGCCTGAATACCTACGAGCAGTACTTC
>TRBJ1-2|-|TRBV5-1|-
CASSLAGTAHYGYTF
TGCGCCAGCAGCTTGGCCGGCACAGCTCACTATGGCTACACCTTC
>TRBJ2-1|-|TRBV12-3/TRBV12-4|TRBD1
CASRTGRLDEQFF
TGTGCCAGCAGGACAGGGCGCCTGGATGAGCAGTTCTTC
>TRBJ2-7|-|TRBV3-1|TRBD1
CASSPWTGPRDEQYF
TGTGCCAGCAGCCCTTGGACAGGGCCTAGGGACGAGCAGTACTTC
>TRBJ1-5|-|TRBV30|TRBD1
CAWRLGQGGQPQHF
TGTGCCTGGAGACTAGGACAGGGAGGTCAGCCCCAGCATTTT
>TRBJ1-2|-|TRBV6-1|-
CASSDRLSVYGYTF
TGTGCCAGCAGTGACAGGTTATCGGTCTATGGCTACACCTTC
>TRBJ2-5|-|TRBV20-1|TRBD2
CSARLAGGFRETQYF
TGCAGTGCTAGATTAGCGGGGGGGTTTAGAGAGACCCAGTACTTC
>TRBJ1-1|few|TRBV12-3/TRBV12-4|-
CASSLWMNTEAFF
TGTGCCAGCAGTTTATGGATGAACACTGAAGCTTTCTTT
>TRBJ2-3|-|TRBV6-6|TRBD2
CASSANSGASNTQYF
TGTGCCAGCAGTGCAAATAGCGGGGCGTCCAATACGCAGTATTTT